This T cell receptor (beta chain) was recovered during a study of blood T cell repertoires in COVID-19. Study in general: Samples taken during acute and convalescent COVID-19 were collected in the United States, Italy and Spain. T cells, B-cell-depleted T cells, or PBMCs provided the cDNA or gDNA that served as material.

Original processing methods: Amplifying reference gene primers gave estimates of nucleated cell counts. The assay was immunoSEQ multiplex PCR, and TCRdb's table has in-frame clones only and misses some. V, J and clone size derive from that table, while D and trimming were established from the DNA sequence. The table shows approximately 190,000 clones, with approximately 82% occurring only once. The CDR3 spans 16 residues. Germline V gene sequence: CDR1 SGHTA, CDR2 FQGNSA. V gave up 2 bases and J gave up 3 bases; unmatched junction bases: 7. This clonotype was obtained from a human donor with acute or convalescent COVID-19. The donor label of this sample is uncertain. The material sequenced was peripheral blood. The chain is built from TRBV7-2 and TRBJ1-2, with 9 positions matching TRBD1. Here the CDR3 DNA reads TGTGCCAGCAGCTTACCCGGACAGGGGAAGGACTATGGCTACACCTTC. This codes for CASSLPGQGKDYGYTF. Using reference TRBV7-2 and TRBJ1-2 for the parts outside the CDR3, the full variable domain is GAGVSQSPSNKVTEKGKDVELRCDPISGHTALYWYRQSLGQGLEFLIYFQGNSAPDKSGLPSDRFSAERTGGSVSTLTIQRTQQEDSAVYLCASSLPGQGKDYGYTFGSGTRLTVV.